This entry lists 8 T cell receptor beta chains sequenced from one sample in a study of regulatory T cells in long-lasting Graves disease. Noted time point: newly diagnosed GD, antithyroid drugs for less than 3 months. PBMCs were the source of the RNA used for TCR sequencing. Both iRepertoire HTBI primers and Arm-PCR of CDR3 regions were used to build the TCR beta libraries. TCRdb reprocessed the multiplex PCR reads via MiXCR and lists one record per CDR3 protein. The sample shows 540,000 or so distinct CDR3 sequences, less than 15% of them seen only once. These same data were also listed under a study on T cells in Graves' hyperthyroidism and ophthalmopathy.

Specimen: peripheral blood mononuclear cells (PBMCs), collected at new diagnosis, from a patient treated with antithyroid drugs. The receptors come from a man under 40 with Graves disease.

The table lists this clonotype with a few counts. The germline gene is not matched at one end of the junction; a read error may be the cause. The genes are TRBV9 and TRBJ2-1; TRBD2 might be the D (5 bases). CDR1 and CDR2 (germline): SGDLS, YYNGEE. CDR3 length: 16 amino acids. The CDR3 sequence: CASSVGPLGLGETQCF. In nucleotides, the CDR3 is TGTGCCAGCAGCGTAGGCCCTCTGGGGTTGGGAGAGACCCAGTGCTTC.

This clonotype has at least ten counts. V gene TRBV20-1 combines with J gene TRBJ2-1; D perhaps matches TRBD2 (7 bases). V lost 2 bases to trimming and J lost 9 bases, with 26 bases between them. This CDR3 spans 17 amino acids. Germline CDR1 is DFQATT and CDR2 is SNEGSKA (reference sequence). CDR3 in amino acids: CSARRAGRNERGGEQFF. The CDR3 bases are TGCAGTGCTAGAAGAGCGGGAAGGAACGAAAGAGGGGGTGAGCAGTTCTTC.

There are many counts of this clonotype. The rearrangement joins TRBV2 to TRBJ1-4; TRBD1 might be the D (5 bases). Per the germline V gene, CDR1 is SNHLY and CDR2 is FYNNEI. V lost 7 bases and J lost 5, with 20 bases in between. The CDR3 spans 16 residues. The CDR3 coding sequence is TGTGCCAGCAATGTCCCAATGGGGGATCCAAATGAAAAACTGTTTTTT. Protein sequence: CASNVPMGDPNEKLFF.

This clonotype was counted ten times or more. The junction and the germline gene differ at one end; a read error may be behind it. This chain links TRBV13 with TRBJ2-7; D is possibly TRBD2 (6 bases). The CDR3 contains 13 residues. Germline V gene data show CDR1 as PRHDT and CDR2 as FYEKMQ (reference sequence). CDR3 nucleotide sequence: TGCGCCAGCAGCCTGCGGAGGGCCTACGAGCAGTACTTC. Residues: CASSLRRAYEQYF.

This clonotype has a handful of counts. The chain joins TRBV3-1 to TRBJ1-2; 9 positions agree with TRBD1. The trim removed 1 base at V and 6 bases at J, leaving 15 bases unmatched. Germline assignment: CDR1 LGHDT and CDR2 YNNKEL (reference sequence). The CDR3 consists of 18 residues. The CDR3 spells CASSQVFPRDRATHGYTF. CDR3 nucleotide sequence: TGTGCCAGCAGCCAAGTGTTCCCACGGGACAGGGCTACTCATGGCTACACCTTC.

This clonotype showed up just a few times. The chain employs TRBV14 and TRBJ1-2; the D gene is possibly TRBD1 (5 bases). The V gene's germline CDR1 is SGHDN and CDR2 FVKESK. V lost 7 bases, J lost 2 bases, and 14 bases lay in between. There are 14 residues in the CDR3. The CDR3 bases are TGTGCCAGCACCCCGGTCGGGGGGAACTATGGCTACACCTTC. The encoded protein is CASTPVGGNYGYTF.

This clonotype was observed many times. The CDR3 reads CAWSRTKNIQYF. As DNA, the CDR3 is TGTGCCTGGAGTCGGACAAAAAACATTCAGTACTTC. The chain has TRBV30 and TRBJ2-4; TRBD1 might be the D (5 bases). The CDR3 runs to 12 residues. In germline, CDR1 is GTSNPN, CDR2 SVGIG (reference sequence). V was shortened by 2 bases and J by 4 bases, with 6 bases between the two germline ends.

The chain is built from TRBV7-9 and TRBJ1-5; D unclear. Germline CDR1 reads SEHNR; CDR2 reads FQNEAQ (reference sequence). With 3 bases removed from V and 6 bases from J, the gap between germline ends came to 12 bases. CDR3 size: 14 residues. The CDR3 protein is CASSFDGRTQPQHF. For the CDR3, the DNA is TGTGCCAGCAGCTTTGACGGGCGTACTCAGCCCCAGCATTTT.